A selection of T cell receptor beta chains follows, all from one sample in a study of T cell repertoires in cytomegalovirus infection. From the reads, TCRdb called clonotypes with MiXCR, one entry per CDR3 protein. The table has fewer than 550,000 distinct CDR3 sequences, roughly 12% seen once. Sequencing used PBMCs. These receptors originate from a human donor in good health (CMV status not recorded). Some clones in this sample may be carry-over from other donors' samples. CDR3s include the opening cysteine and the closing phenylalanine or tryptophan. The order of the fields is D gene, clone size, V gene, J gene, CDR3 protein, CDR3 DNA. D genes are given only for firm matches. A clone size is listed for some rows: how often the clone was seen (once, few, many), or a class if it is expanded.

>NA|many|TRBV12-3/TRBV12-4|TRBJ1-3
CASTLWGGPSGNTIYF
TGTGCCAGCACTCTTTGGGGGGGACCCTCTGGAAACACCATATATTTT
>TRBD2|many|TRBV7-2|TRBJ2-1
CASSLDGLAGEVEQFF
TGTGCCAGCAGTTTGGATGGACTAGCGGGAGAGGTTGAGCAGTTCTTC
>TRBD1|many|TRBV19|TRBJ1-1
CASSEQGARWNTEAFF
TGTGCCAGTAGTGAACAGGGGGCGAGATGGAACACTGAAGCTTTCTTT
>NA|many|TRBV5-1|TRBJ2-7
CASSLGGRSDYEQYF
TGCGCCAGCAGCTTGGGTGGGAGGTCCGACTACGAGCAGTACTTC
>NA|many|TRBV2|TRBJ2-5
CASSHQDRAKTQYF
TGTGCCAGCAGCCACCAGGACCGCGCGAAGACCCAGTACTTC
>NA|NA|TRBV12-3/TRBV12-4|TRBJ2-5
CASSADGGAETQYF
TGTGCCAGCAGCGCCGACGGAGGGGCGGAGACCCAGTACTTC
>NA|many|TRBV7-8|TRBJ2-1
CASSLLDPYSYNEQFF
TGTGCCAGCAGCTTACTAGACCCGTACTCCTACAATGAGCAGTTCTTC
>TRBD1|NA|TRBV12-3/TRBV12-4|TRBJ1-1
CASRVQGGGSAFF
TGTGCCAGCAGGGTACAGGGGGGGGGGTCAGCTTTCTTT
>NA|few|TRBV5-1|TRBJ1-3
CASSLEQGSGNTIYF
TGCGCCAGCAGCTTGGAACAGGGCTCTGGAAACACCATATATTTT
>NA|many|TRBV19|TRBJ2-1
CASLRDPRTSYNEQFF
TGTGCCAGCCTCAGGGACCCCAGAACCTCCTACAATGAGCAGTTCTTC
>TRBD1|NA|TRBV19|TRBJ1-1
CASSIGGTANTEAFF
TGTGCCAGTAGTATAGGAGGGACAGCTAACACTGAAGCTTTCTTT
>TRBD1|many|TRBV7-2|TRBJ2-5
CASSSPPGQGVETQYF
TGTGCCAGCAGCTCCCCGCCGGGACAGGGGGTGGAGACCCAGTACTTC
>NA|many|TRBV18|TRBJ2-1
CASSPLTSSYNEQFF
TGTGCCAGCTCACCACTGACTAGTTCCTACAATGAGCAGTTCTTC
>NA|few|TRBV13|TRBJ2-5
CASSLKGGARETQYF
TGTGCCAGCAGCTTAAAGGGGGGGGCCCGAGAGACCCAGTACTTC
>TRBD1|many|TRBV19|TRBJ1-5
CASSIQGGQPQHF
TGTGCCAGCAGCATTCAGGGGGGACAGCCCCAGCATTTT
>NA|many|TRBV27|TRBJ1-1
CASSLKVQNTEAFF
TGTGCCAGCAGTTTAAAGGTACAGAACACTGAAGCTTTCTTT
>NA|few|TRBV14|TRBJ2-1
CASSHLPLTVSPRNEQFF
TGTGCCAGCAGCCACCTTCCGCTGACGGTCTCCCCTAGGAATGAGCAGTTCTTC
>NA|NA|TRBV18|TRBJ2-5
CASSPVGTAGETQYF
TGTGCCAGCTCACCGGTGGGGACGGCAGGCGAGACCCAGTACTTC
>TRBD1|few|TRBV27|TRBJ2-7
CASHTMGQRSYEQYF
TGTGCCAGCCACACGATGGGACAGCGCTCCTACGAGCAGTACTTC
>NA|few|TRBV20-1|TRBJ2-3
CSARDLGRDTQYF
TGCAGTGCTAGAGATCTAGGTCGAGATACGCAGTATTTT
>NA|NA|TRBV4-1|TRBJ2-2
CASSQEPGAPTGELFF
TGCGCCAGCAGCCAAGAACCGGGGGCACCCACCGGGGAGCTGTTTTTT
>TRBD2|NA|TRBV20-1|TRBJ2-7
CSATGGTSYEQYF
TGCAGTGCCACTGGCGGGACTAGCTACGAGCAGTACTTC
>TRBD1|many|TRBV12-3/TRBV12-4|TRBJ1-2
CASSPTDRALFYGYTF
TGTGCCAGCAGCCCCACGGACAGGGCCCTCTTCTATGGCTACACCTTC
>TRBD1|few|TRBV29-1|TRBJ2-7
CSVGSTDRIYEQYF
TGCAGCGTTGGGAGTACGGACAGGATCTACGAGCAGTACTTC
>TRBD2|many|TRBV6-6|TRBJ2-7
CASTPSGESYEQYF
TGTGCCAGCACCCCTAGCGGGGAGTCCTACGAGCAGTACTTC
>NA|many|TRBV20-1|TRBJ2-7
CSAGRLGLSYEQYF
TGCAGTGCTGGCCGGCTAGGTCTGTCCTACGAGCAGTACTTC
>TRBD1|many|TRBV27|TRBJ1-1
CASRTGPTEAFF
TGTGCCAGCAGGACAGGGCCCACTGAAGCTTTCTTT
>NA|few|TRBV9|TRBJ2-1
CASSVGGTVNEQFF
TGTGCCAGCAGCGTTGGGGGGACAGTAAATGAGCAGTTCTTC
>NA|NA|TRBV11-2|TRBJ2-1
CASTQSWLSDEQFF
TGTGCCAGCACACAATCTTGGCTGTCGGATGAGCAGTTCTTC
>NA|many|TRBV29-1|TRBJ2-7
CSVSGGLAGGGLYEQYF
TGCAGCGTTTCTGGGGGGCTAGCCGGAGGGGGTCTTTACGAGCAGTACTTC
>TRBD2|few|TRBV28|TRBJ2-1
CASSPQREVPGEQFF
TGTGCCAGCAGTCCCCAGCGGGAGGTTCCAGGGGAGCAGTTCTTC
>NA|many|TRBV14|TRBJ2-7
CASSQVRGTYEQYF
TGTGCCAGCAGCCAAGTCCGGGGCACCTACGAGCAGTACTTC
>NA|few|TRBV14|TRBJ2-2
CASSQGSPNTGELFF
TGTGCCAGCAGCCAAGGGTCCCCGAACACCGGGGAGCTGTTTTTT
>NA|many|TRBV29-1|TRBJ2-2
CSVGLPTGELFF
TGCAGCGTTGGTCTTCCCACCGGGGAGCTGTTTTTT
>NA|many|TRBV12-3/TRBV12-4|TRBJ1-2
CASSLPGPYNYGYTF
TGTGCCAGCAGTCTCCCGGGACCTTATAACTATGGCTACACCTTC
>NA|many|TRBV12-3/TRBV12-4|TRBJ2-1
CASSLGTVNEQFF
TGTGCCAGCAGTCTCGGGACGGTCAATGAGCAGTTCTTC
>NA|many|TRBV10-2|TRBJ1-2
CASSENTDYGYTF
TGCGCCAGCAGTGAGAACACTGACTATGGCTACACCTTC
>NA|few|TRBV12-5|TRBJ2-3
CASGLYRVQPDTQYF
TGTGCTAGTGGTTTGTACAGGGTTCAACCAGATACGCAGTATTTT
>TRBD1|many|TRBV28|TRBJ2-7
CASRTGTGWPYEQYF
TGTGCCAGCAGAACCGGGACAGGGTGGCCCTACGAGCAGTACTTC
>TRBD1|many|TRBV12-5|TRBJ2-7
CASGWRRTGTNEQYF
TGTGCTAGTGGTTGGCGCCGGACAGGTACCAACGAGCAGTACTTC